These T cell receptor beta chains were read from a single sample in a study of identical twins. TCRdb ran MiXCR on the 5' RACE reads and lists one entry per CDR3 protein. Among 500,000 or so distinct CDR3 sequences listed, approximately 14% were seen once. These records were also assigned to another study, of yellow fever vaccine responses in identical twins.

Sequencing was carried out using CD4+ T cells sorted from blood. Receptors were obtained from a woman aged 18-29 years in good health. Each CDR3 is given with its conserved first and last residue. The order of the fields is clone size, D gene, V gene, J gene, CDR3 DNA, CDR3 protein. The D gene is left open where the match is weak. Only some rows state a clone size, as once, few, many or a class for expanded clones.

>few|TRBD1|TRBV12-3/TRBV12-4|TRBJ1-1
TGTGCCAGCAGTTTCGGGGGGACAGACCCAGCTTTCTTT
CASSFGGTDPAFF
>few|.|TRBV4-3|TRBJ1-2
TGCGCCAGCAGCCACACCCCAGCTAACTATGGCTACACCTTC
CASSHTPANYGYTF
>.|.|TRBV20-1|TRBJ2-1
TGCAGTGCTAGTCGGTCACTAGCTCGCAATGAGCAGTTCTTC
CSASRSLARNEQFF
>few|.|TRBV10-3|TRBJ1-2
TGTGCCATCAGTGGTCGGATCCTCTATGGCTACACCTTC
CAISGRILYGYTF
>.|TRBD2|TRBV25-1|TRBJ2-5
TGTGCTGGGCTAGCGGGAGCCCAAGAGACCCAGTACTTC
CAGLAGAQETQYF
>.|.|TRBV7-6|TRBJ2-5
TGTGCCAGCAGCTCCCTCATGGGGGAGACCCAGTACTTC
CASSSLMGETQYF
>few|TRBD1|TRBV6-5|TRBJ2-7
TGTGCCAGCAGACGACAGGGGGCCCACGAGCAGTACTTC
CASRRQGAHEQYF
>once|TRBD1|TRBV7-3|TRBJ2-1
TGTGCCAGCAATCCGACGACAGGGAGCTCCTACAATGAGCAGTTCTTC
CASNPTTGSSYNEQFF
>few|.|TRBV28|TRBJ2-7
TGTGCCACCGAGGTCCCAGGGGTTAGCGACGAGCAGTACTTC
CATEVPGVSDEQYF
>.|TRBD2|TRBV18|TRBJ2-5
TGTGCCAGCTCACCACCGACTAGCAAAGAGACCCAGTACTTC
CASSPPTSKETQYF
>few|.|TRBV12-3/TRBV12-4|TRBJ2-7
TGTGCCAGCAGTTTAGGGACACGGGTCGGCGAGCAGTACTTC
CASSLGTRVGEQYF
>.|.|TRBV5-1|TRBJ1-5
TGCGCCAGCAGGAATAGTCGCCGGGACCGTTGGGATCAGCCCCAGCATTTT
CASRNSRRDRWDQPQHF
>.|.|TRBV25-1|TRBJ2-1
TGTGCCAGCACCCCCGGAGGGAGCTACAATGAGCAGTTCTTC
CASTPGGSYNEQFF
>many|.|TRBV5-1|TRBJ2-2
TGCGCCAGCAGCTTGGCTCAGGGGAACACCGGGGAGCTGTTTTTT
CASSLAQGNTGELFF
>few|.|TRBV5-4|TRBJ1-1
TGTGCCAGCAGCTTGGGACAGCTTACTGAAGCTTTCTTT
CASSLGQLTEAFF
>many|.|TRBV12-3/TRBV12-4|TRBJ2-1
TGTGCCAGCAGAGAAGTGCTAACCCCAAATGAGCAGTTCTTC
CASREVLTPNEQFF
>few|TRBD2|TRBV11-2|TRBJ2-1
TGTGCCAGCAGCCCATGGGTAGCGGGAGATACTGCCTACAATGAGCAGTTCTTC
CASSPWVAGDTAYNEQFF
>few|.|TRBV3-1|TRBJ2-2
TGTGCCAGCAGCCAAGAAGGTTACACCGGGGAGCTGTTTTTT
CASSQEGYTGELFF
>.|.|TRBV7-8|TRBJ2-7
TGTGCCAGCAGCTTAGTCGCAGGGCGGGACTACGAGCAGTACTTC
CASSLVAGRDYEQYF
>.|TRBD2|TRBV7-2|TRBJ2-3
TGTGCCAGCAGCCCGTTCTTAGCGGGGGGCACAGATACGCAGTATTTT
CASSPFLAGGTDTQYF
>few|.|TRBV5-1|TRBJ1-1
TGCGCCAGCAGCATGGGACCGATCACTGAAGCTTTCTTT
CASSMGPITEAFF
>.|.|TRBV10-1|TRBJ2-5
TGCGCCAGCAGTGATCTCCAAGAGACCCAGTACTTC
CASSDLQETQYF
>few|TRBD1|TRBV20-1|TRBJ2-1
TGCAGTGTTCCGGGACAGGGATCCTACAATGAGCAGTTCTTC
CSVPGQGSYNEQFF
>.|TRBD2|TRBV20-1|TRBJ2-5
TGCAGTGCTAGCAAGACTAGCGGGAAAAAAGAGACCCAGTACTTC
CSASKTSGKKETQYF
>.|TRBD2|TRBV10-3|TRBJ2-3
TGTGCCATCAAGCGGACTAGCGGGATCGGGACAGATACGCAGTATTTT
CAIKRTSGIGTDTQYF
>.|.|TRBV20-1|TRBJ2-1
TGCAGTGCTAGATCATTGGGTGAGCAGTTCTTC
CSARSLGEQFF
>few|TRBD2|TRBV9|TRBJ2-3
TGTGCCAGCAGCGTAGAGGCGGGGGGACGCACAGATACGCAGTATTTT
CASSVEAGGRTDTQYF